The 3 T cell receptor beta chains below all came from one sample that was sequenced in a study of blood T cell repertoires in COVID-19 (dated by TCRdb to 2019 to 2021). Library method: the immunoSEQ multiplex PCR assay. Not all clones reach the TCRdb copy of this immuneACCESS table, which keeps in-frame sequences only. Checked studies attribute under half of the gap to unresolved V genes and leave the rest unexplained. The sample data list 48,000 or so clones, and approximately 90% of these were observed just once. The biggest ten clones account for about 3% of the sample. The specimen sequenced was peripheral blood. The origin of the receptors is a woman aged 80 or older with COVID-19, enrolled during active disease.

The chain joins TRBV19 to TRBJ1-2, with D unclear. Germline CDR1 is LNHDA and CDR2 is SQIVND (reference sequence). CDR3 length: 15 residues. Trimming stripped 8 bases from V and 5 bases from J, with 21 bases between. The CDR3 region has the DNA TGTGCCAGTGTTGGAGACCAAAGGCGGGCTTATGGCTACACCTTC. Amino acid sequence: CASVGDQRRAYGYTF. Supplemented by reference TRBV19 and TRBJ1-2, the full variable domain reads DGGITQSPKYLFRKEGQNVTLSCEQNLNHDAMYWYRQDPGQGLRLIYYSQIVNDFQKGDIAEGYSVSREKKESFPLTVTSAQKNPTAFYLCASVGDQRRAYGYTFGSGTRLTVV.

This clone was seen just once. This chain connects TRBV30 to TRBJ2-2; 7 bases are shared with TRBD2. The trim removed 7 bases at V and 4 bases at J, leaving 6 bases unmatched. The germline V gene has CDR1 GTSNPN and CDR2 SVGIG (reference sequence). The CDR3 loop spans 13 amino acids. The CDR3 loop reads CAFRWGGTGELFF. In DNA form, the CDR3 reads TGTGCCTTTCGGTGGGGGGGCACCGGGGAGCTGTTTTTT.

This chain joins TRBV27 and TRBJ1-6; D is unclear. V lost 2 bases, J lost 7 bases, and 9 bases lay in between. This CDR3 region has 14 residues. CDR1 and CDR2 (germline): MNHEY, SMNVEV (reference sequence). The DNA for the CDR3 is TGTGCCAGCAGTTTACACAGTACCAATTCACCCCTCCACTTT. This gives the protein CASSLHSTNSPLHF.